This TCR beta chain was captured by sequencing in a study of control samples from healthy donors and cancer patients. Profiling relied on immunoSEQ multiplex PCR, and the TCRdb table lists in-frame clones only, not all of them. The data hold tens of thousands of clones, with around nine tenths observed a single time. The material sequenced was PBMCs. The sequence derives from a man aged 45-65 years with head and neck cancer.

The CDR3 DNA follows: TGTGCCAGCAGCTCCCCCTCCCCGGAGGTCTCTGGAAACACCATATATTTT. Its translation: CASSSPSPEVSGNTIYF. The rearrangement links TRBV28 to TRBJ1-3; the D is unclear. Per germline, CDR1 MDHEN and CDR2 SYDVKM. The CDR3 sequence is 17 residues long. V was trimmed by 6 bases and J by 0 bases, leaving 18 bases between them.